Sequencing of this TCR beta chain was carried out in a study of response to subunit inactivated influenza vaccine. Study observations and caveats: Authors suggested seasonal influenza vaccinations each recruit few new T cells.

TCRdb re-derived calls from the RT-PCR reads in MiXCR, one entry per CDR3 protein. The sample lists approximately 500,000 distinct CDR3 sequences, around a quarter seen once, with around 2.8% in the top ten. This clonotype occurred once. The antigen is not known. The junction departs from germline at one end; a sequencing error may be responsible. The CDR3 is 14 amino acids. The germline V gene has CDR1 SEHNR and CDR2 FQNEAQ (reference sequence). These data are also associated with another study on T cells expressing NK-cell markers. That work contributes: In generating TCR beta cDNA, 5'RACE template switching with UMIs was used. Sorted CD3+CD56+NKG2C+, CD3+CD56+NKG2C- and CD3+CD56-NKG2C+ T cells provided the TCR beta repertoires. It is unclear if expanded NKG2C-expressing clones target HCMV antigens.

The receptor was isolated from a man aged 50 to 60 who received an inactivated influenza vaccine. The source was CD4+ T cells sorted from PBMCs, collected 11 to 12 days after vaccination. The chain employs TRBV7-9 and TRBJ2-3, with TRBD2 matching over 7 bases. CDR3 nucleotides: TGTGCCGGCAGCTTCCAAGCGGGGCCAGATACGCAGTATTTT. It is translated as CAGSFQAGPDTQYF.